This T cell receptor beta chain was sequenced in a study of T cells in Graves' hyperthyroidism and ophthalmopathy. Hyperthyroidism of Graves' type that showed no ophthalmopathy progression within 18 months was stable. CDR3 length: 16 residues. The ends lost 0 bases at V and 10 bases at J; junction bases unmatched: 10. Germline V gene sequence: CDR1 SGDLS, CDR2 YYNGEE. RNA transcripts served as the template for amplifying TCR beta CDR3 regions. The HTBI primer set was used in a first-round RT-PCR of the TCR CDR3. TCRdb reprocessed the multiplex PCR reads with MiXCR, giving one entry per CDR3 protein. This sample carries about 500,000 distinct CDR3 sequences, roughly 14% of them seen once, and the ten largest clones take less than 20%.

The TCR was taken from a woman between 18 and 29 years old with Graves' hyperthyroidism. This rearrangement joins TRBV9 to TRBJ2-1, with TRBD2 matching 10 bases. Specimen: blood. CDR3 protein: CASSVATTSGFGEQFF. CDR3 nucleotides: TGTGCCAGCAGCGTAGCCACGACTAGCGGGTTCGGCGAGCAGTTCTTC. The variable domain in full, with the rest retrieved from reference TRBV9 and TRBJ2-1, is DSGVTQTPKHLITATGQRVTLRCSPRSGDLSVYWYQQSLDQGLQFLIQYYNGEERAKGNILERFSAQQFPDLHSELNLSSLELGDSALYFCASSVATTSGFGEQFFGPGTRLTVL.